This paragraph reports one T cell receptor beta chain. Its antigen remains unknown. With random hexamers, about 0.45 to 1 ug RNA was reverse transcribed. TCRdb reprocessed the immunoSEQ multiplex PCR reads with MiXCR, giving one entry per CDR3 protein. The data show some 170,000 distinct CDR3 sequences, just under 95% seen once. This CDR3 contains 15 residues. Looked up from germline, CDR1 is MDHEN and CDR2 is SYDVKM. V shed 6 bases, J shed 8 bases, and the junction held 10 bases outside the gene matches. This sample stems from a study of CD8 T cells in Susac syndrome. The wider study: Sequenced Susac syndrome patients included about 6 with active disease and eight who were in remission.

CD8+ and CD4+ T cells from blood underwent TCR beta sequencing. Diagnostic criteria defined recently for definite or probable disease were met by the Susac syndrome patients. Notes on the study in general: The CD4+ T cell repertoires of Susac syndrome were found to show no clonal expansion.

The sample taken for sequencing was CD4+ T cells from PBMCs. The V call is TRBV28, the J call TRBJ2-1; TRBD1 matches 10 bases. The origin of this receptor is a human donor with Susac syndrome. DNA for the CDR3: TGTGCCAGCAGAAAGCCGGGACAGGGGTTTCATGAGCAGTTCTTC. This gives the protein CASRKPGQGFHEQFF.